This is a list of T cell receptor beta chains from one sample in a study of blood T cell repertoires in COVID-19. TCRdb keeps only in-frame clones here, not all; method: immunoSEQ multiplex PCR. The data show about 95,000 clones, roughly 90% seen once. The sample consisted of peripheral blood. Receptors were obtained from a man aged 50 or older with COVID-19, enrolled during active disease. CDR3s include the opening cysteine and the closing phenylalanine or tryptophan. A D gene is named only where the DNA matches it firmly. Only some rows state a clone size, as once, few, many or a class for expanded clones.

D gene: TRBD2
J gene: TRBJ2-5
CDR3 length: 13
V gene: TRBV6-5
clone size: .
CDR3 protein: CASSTGGQETQYF
CDR3 DNA: TGTGCCAGCAGTACGGGGGGCCAAGAGACCCAGTACTTC

D gene: TRBD2
J gene: TRBJ2-2
CDR3 length: 17
V gene: TRBV5-1
clone size: .
CDR3 protein: CASSLFLAGASTGELFF
CDR3 DNA: TGCGCCAGCAGCTTGTTTCTAGCGGGGGCCTCAACCGGGGAGCTGTTTTTT

D gene: .
J gene: TRBJ2-5
CDR3 length: 15
V gene: TRBV6-2/TRBV6-3
clone size: .
CDR3 protein: CASSYSGTKRETQYF
CDR3 DNA: TGTGCCAGCAGTTACTCAGGGACAAAACGGGAGACCCAGTACTTC

D gene: TRBD1
J gene: TRBJ1-2
CDR3 length: 14
V gene: TRBV7-2
clone size: .
CDR3 protein: CASSSTGQGYGYTF
CDR3 DNA: TGTGCCAGCAGCTCCACCGGACAGGGCTATGGCTACACCTTC

D gene: .
J gene: TRBJ2-7
CDR3 length: 13
V gene: TRBV27
clone size: few
CDR3 protein: CASSFRVSYEQYF
CDR3 DNA: TGTGCCAGCAGTTTCAGGGTATCCTACGAGCAGTACTTC

D gene: TRBD1
J gene: TRBJ1-4
CDR3 length: 14
V gene: TRBV5-1
clone size: .
CDR3 protein: CASSTDRVGEKLFF
CDR3 DNA: TGCGCCAGCAGCACGGACAGGGTTGGGGAAAAACTGTTTTTT

D gene: TRBD2
J gene: TRBJ2-1
CDR3 length: 15
V gene: TRBV27
clone size: .
CDR3 protein: CASSLYRGGYNEQFF
CDR3 DNA: TGTGCCAGCAGTTTATACCGGGGGGGGTACAATGAGCAGTTCTTC

D gene: .
J gene: TRBJ1-6
CDR3 length: 15
V gene: TRBV6-5
clone size: once
CDR3 protein: CASSLGGAGLTPLHF
CDR3 DNA: TGTGCCAGCAGCCTCGGTGGTGCGGGGTTGACACCCCTCCACTTT

D gene: .
J gene: TRBJ1-5
CDR3 length: 17
V gene: TRBV4-2
clone size: .
CDR3 protein: CASSQEGGGFSNQPQHF
CDR3 DNA: TGTGCCAGCAGCCAAGAAGGGGGGGGTTTTAGCAATCAGCCCCAGCATTTT

D gene: TRBD1
J gene: TRBJ1-6
CDR3 length: 19
V gene: TRBV19
clone size: .
CDR3 protein: CASSRWQGGREYYNSPLHF
CDR3 DNA: TGTGCCAGTAGTCGTTGGCAGGGGGGAAGGGAGTACTATAATTCACCCCTCCACTTT

D gene: .
J gene: TRBJ2-3
CDR3 length: 14
V gene: TRBV28
clone size: .
CDR3 protein: CASIGPGDSDTQYF
CDR3 DNA: TGTGCCAGCATAGGGCCAGGGGATTCAGATACGCAGTATTTT

D gene: TRBD2
J gene: TRBJ2-1
CDR3 length: 18
V gene: TRBV4-1
clone size: .
CDR3 protein: CASSQGRLAGGLVNEQFF
CDR3 DNA: TGCGCCAGCAGCCAAGGGAGGCTAGCGGGGGGGCTTGTGAATGAGCAGTTCTTC

D gene: .
J gene: TRBJ2-3
CDR3 length: 14
V gene: TRBV10-3
clone size: .
CDR3 protein: CAISERGLGDTQYF
CDR3 DNA: TGTGCCATCAGTGAGCGCGGACTGGGGGATACGCAGTATTTT

D gene: TRBD2
J gene: TRBJ2-1
CDR3 length: 15
V gene: TRBV7-2
clone size: .
CDR3 protein: CASSFNSGGVNEQFF
CDR3 DNA: TGTGCCAGCAGCTTTAATAGCGGGGGGGTCAATGAGCAGTTCTTC

D gene: .
J gene: TRBJ2-5
CDR3 length: 13
V gene: TRBV7-9
clone size: .
CDR3 protein: CASSPQGRETQYF
CDR3 DNA: TGTGCCAGCAGCCCCCAAGGGAGGGAGACCCAGTACTTC

D gene: .
J gene: TRBJ2-3
CDR3 length: 14
V gene: TRBV10-2
clone size: .
CDR3 protein: CASSPGVLTDTQYF
CDR3 DNA: TGCGCCAGCAGTCCCGGGGTGCTCACAGATACGCAGTATTTT

D gene: .
J gene: TRBJ2-2
CDR3 length: 16
V gene: TRBV5-8
clone size: .
CDR3 protein: CASSYTGIANTGELFF
CDR3 DNA: TGTGCCAGCAGCTATACAGGGATTGCGAACACCGGGGAGCTGTTTTTT

D gene: .
J gene: TRBJ1-2
CDR3 length: 14
V gene: TRBV6-1
clone size: .
CDR3 protein: CASSEALTVYGYTF
CDR3 DNA: TGTGCCAGCAGTGAAGCCCTGACAGTTTACGGCTACACCTTC

D gene: .
J gene: TRBJ1-1
CDR3 length: 13
V gene: TRBV18
clone size: .
CDR3 protein: CASLTDTSTEAFF
CDR3 DNA: TGTGCCAGCTTGACAGATACGAGCACTGAAGCTTTCTTT

D gene: TRBD2
J gene: TRBJ2-1
CDR3 length: 18
V gene: TRBV5-1
clone size: .
CDR3 protein: CASSLVMLAGGSYNEQFF
CDR3 DNA: TGCGCCAGCAGCTTGGTGATGTTAGCGGGGGGGTCCTACAATGAGCAGTTCTTC

D gene: .
J gene: TRBJ1-2
CDR3 length: 15
V gene: TRBV27
clone size: .
CDR3 protein: CASSPLGQQKYGYTF
CDR3 DNA: TGTGCCAGCAGTCCTCTCGGACAGCAAAAATATGGCTACACCTTC

D gene: .
J gene: TRBJ1-6
CDR3 length: 14
V gene: TRBV7-8
clone size: .
CDR3 protein: CASSFLTGNSPLHF
CDR3 DNA: TGTGCCAGCAGCTTCCTAACCGGGAATTCACCCCTCCACTTT

D gene: TRBD1
J gene: TRBJ2-7
CDR3 length: 17
V gene: TRBV4-2
clone size: .
CDR3 protein: CASSQERGTGYTYEQYF
CDR3 DNA: TGTGCCAGCAGCCAAGAAAGGGGGACAGGTTATACCTACGAGCAGTACTTC

D gene: .
J gene: TRBJ2-7
CDR3 length: 13
V gene: TRBV6-5
clone size: .
CDR3 protein: CASTLWGVYEQYF
CDR3 DNA: TGTGCCAGCACCTTGTGGGGGGTCTACGAGCAGTACTTC

D gene: TRBD1
J gene: TRBJ2-5
CDR3 length: 14
V gene: TRBV7-2
clone size: .
CDR3 protein: CASSWGQAGETQYF
CDR3 DNA: TGTGCCAGCAGCTGGGGACAGGCTGGGGAGACCCAGTACTTC

D gene: TRBD2
J gene: TRBJ2-1
CDR3 length: 14
V gene: TRBV10-3
clone size: .
CDR3 protein: CAIRLAGSGDEQFF
CDR3 DNA: TGTGCCATCAGACTAGCGGGGAGTGGTGATGAGCAGTTCTTC

D gene: .
J gene: TRBJ1-6
CDR3 length: 13
V gene: TRBV6-5
clone size: .
CDR3 protein: CASSPMGHSPLHF
CDR3 DNA: TGTGCCAGCAGTCCCATGGGCCATTCACCCCTCCACTTT

D gene: .
J gene: TRBJ1-6
CDR3 length: 17
V gene: TRBV11-2
clone size: .
CDR3 protein: CASSLDSQGPYNSPLHF
CDR3 DNA: TGTGCCAGCAGCTTAGATTCACAGGGACCTTATAATTCACCCCTCCACTTT

D gene: .
J gene: TRBJ1-3
CDR3 length: 16
V gene: TRBV7-2
clone size: .
CDR3 protein: CASSIKKPISGNTIYF
CDR3 DNA: TGTGCCAGCAGCATCAAAAAGCCGATCTCTGGAAACACCATATATTTT